These 23 T cell receptor gamma chains came from one sample sequenced in a study of gamma delta lymphoproliferative disorders and STAT genes. TCRdb reanalyzed the multiplex PCR reads using CATT. The sample has about 1,300 gamma-chain clones, 8.2% seen once; the top ten hold roughly 50%. PBMCs from patients and controls supplied the genomic DNA for sequencing. Sequencing was done on a sample of blood. These receptors originate from a human donor with gamma-delta T-cell large granular lymphocyte leukemia.

This clone was counted many times. The J gene is TRGJ1 or TRGJ2, the V gene TRGV10. The J gene, missing from TCRdb, was assigned here through DNA to germline matching. Being an ORF, TRGV10 has a function that is uncertain. With V trimmed by 10 bases and J by 12 bases, 7 bases remained unmatched. CDR3 length: 9 residues. The CDR3 DNA reads as TGTGCTGCGTATCTGCGGAAACTCTTT. It yields the protein CAAYLRKLF.

By share, this clone ranks as medium-sized. The V call is TRGV2, the J call TRGJ1 or TRGJ2. Germline matching of the DNA provided the J gene here, since TCRdb leaves it blank. The germline CDR1 and CDR2 sequences are EGSNGY and YDSYNSKV. The length of the CDR3 is 17 residues. Unmatched junction bases numbered 12, after V lost 0 bases and J lost 1 base. In nucleotides, the CDR3 is TGTGCCACCTGGGACGGGCCATCATTATCCAATTATTATAAGAAACTCTTT. This codes for CATWDGPSLSNYYKKLF.

Judged by abundance, this clone is medium-sized. The chain employs TRGV3 and TRGJ1 or TRGJ2. TCRdb records no J gene; here it was assigned by comparing the DNA to germline. Germline CDR1 and CDR2: VTNTFY and YDVSTARD (reference sequence). Trimming at V came to 3 bases and at J to 9 bases, leaving 5 bases not matched to a gene. The CDR3 is made up of 11 amino acids. The CDR3 DNA is TGTGCCACCTGGGACCCATCTAAGAAACTCTTT. It is translated as CATWDPSKKLF.

This clone was detected ten times or more. This chain connects TRGV5 to TRGJ1 or TRGJ2. The J gene was not available in TCRdb and was assigned here by matching the DNA to germline segments. In germline, CDR1 is VINAFY, CDR2 YDVSNSKD. The CDR3 covers 13 residues. With 0 bases clipped from V and 5 bases from J, the junction kept 4 bases outside the gene matches. The CDR3 is CATWDRPDYKKLF. For the CDR3, the DNA is TGTGCCACCTGGGACAGGCCGGATTATAAGAAACTCTTT.

In its sample, this clone was seen many times. The J gene is TRGJ1 or TRGJ2, the V gene TRGV9. No J gene was available from TCRdb, and it was assigned here by a germline match of the DNA. The ends lost 8 bases at V and 1 base at J; junction bases unmatched: 14. This CDR3 spans 15 amino acids. Per germline, CDR1 GITISATS and CDR2 ISYDGTV (reference sequence). The CDR3 is CALSPVCGNYYKKLF. DNA for the CDR3: TGTGCCTTGTCCCCCGTTTGTGGTAATTATTATAAGAAACTCTTT.

This clone was recorded a few times. The gene calls are TRGV8 and TRGJ1 or TRGJ2. The J gene was not available in TCRdb and was assigned here by matching the DNA to germline segments. The CDR3 extends over 12 amino acids. After removal of 5 bases from V and 2 bases from J, the junction contained 3 bases not matched to a gene. CDR1 and CDR2 from the germline V gene are VENAVY and YDSYNSRV. Here the CDR3 reads CATWAYYYKKLF. The CDR3 DNA is TGTGCCACCTGGGCCTATTATTATAAGAAACTCTTT.

The sample holds many counts of this clone. This chain links TRGV5 with TRGJ1 or TRGJ2. TCRdb offers no J gene call, so here the DNA was matched to germline to obtain one. The germline V gene has CDR1 VINAFY and CDR2 YDVSNSKD. The CDR3 extends over 14 amino acids. Unmatched junction bases numbered 3, after V lost 1 base and J lost 0 bases. The CDR3 DNA reads TGTGCCACCTGGGACAGTGGGAATTATTATAAGAAACTCTTT. Its protein product is CATWDSGNYYKKLF.

This clone is labeled medium-sized. The chain combines TRGV2 with TRGJP2. The J gene is absent in TCRdb and was assigned here via DNA matching to germline. V dropped 3 bases and J dropped 0; count of bases not matched to a gene: 4. The CDR3 is 15 amino acids. In germline, CDR1 is EGSNGY, CDR2 YDSYNSKV. The CDR3 DNA is TGTGCCACCTGGGACCTTAATAGTAGTGATTGGATCAAGACGTTT. Translating it yields CATWDLNSSDWIKTF.

This clone is termed medium-sized. The protein TCRdb lists belongs to a much larger clone and differs from this DNA's translation at residue 8, which points to a read error; the protein shown is made from the DNA. This sequence joins TRGV10 and TRGJP1. TCRdb offers no J gene call, so here the DNA was matched to germline to obtain one. TRGV10 is classed as an ORF, of uncertain function. The CDR3 totals 14 residues. The CDR3 region has the DNA TGTGCTGCGTGGGACTATACCAATGGTTGGTTCAAGATATTT. Translated, it gives CAAWDYTNGWFKIF.

This clone was seen at least ten times. This may arise from a read error, as a much more abundant clone is one base away. The V gene is TRGV11, the J gene TRGJP1. TCRdb offers no J gene call, so here the DNA was matched to germline to obtain one. TRGV11 falls under the ORF class, with uncertain function. This CDR3 is 18 amino acids long. The CDR3 sequence is CACWIRHHSGTNGWFKIF. The CDR3 DNA reads TGTGCCTGCTGGATTAGGCACCATTCCGGTACCAATGGTTGGTTCAAGATATTT.

This clone came up many times. J is TRGJ1 or TRGJ2 and V is TRGV2. Because TCRdb records no J gene, it was assigned here through a match of the DNA to germline. The CDR3 contains 12 residues. CDR1 and CDR2 from the germline V gene are EGSNGY and YDSYNSKV. The ends lost 4 bases at V and 3 bases at J; junction bases unmatched: 3. Here the CDR3 reads CATWECYYKKLF. The CDR3 DNA sequence: TGTGCCACCTGGGAATGTTATTATAAGAAACTCTTT.

Within the sample, this clone is medium-sized (0.01 to 0.1%). A much larger clonotype is one base distant, so this may be a read error. The DNA is omitted, as the CDR3 cannot be located on it reliably, and the CDR3 follows TCRdb's listing. The V gene is given as TRGV11, and no J gene call is available. TRGV11 is an ORF, and what it does is uncertain. Including both end residues, the CDR3 is 21 amino acids long. This CDR3 is CTTVPAGLGPRANTNGWFKIF.

Concerning this clone: A far larger clone lies a single base away; this is likely a read error. The sample carries other DNA sequences with the same CDR3. V and J are TRGV10 and TRGJ1 or TRGJ2. Matching the DNA to germline supplied the J gene, which TCRdb does not give. TRGV10 is marked as an open reading frame, function uncertain. Trimming cost V 8 bases and J 11 bases; bases outside gene matches: 7. The CDR3 sequence is 10 residues long. CDR3 amino acids: CAAWDDEKLF. CDR3 bases: TGTGCTGCGTGGGATGATGAGAAACTCTTT.

The chain employs TRGV9 and TRGJ1 or TRGJ2. No J gene is reported in TCRdb; it was inferred here by comparing the DNA with germline. The V and J ends lost 0 bases and 12 bases, in that order; junction bases with no gene match: 11. Germline V gene data show CDR1 as GITISATS and CDR2 as ISYDGTV (reference sequence). The CDR3 is 13 residues long. The CDR3 region is CALWEVKGERKLF. The CDR3 bases are TGTGCCTTGTGGGAGGTGAAGGGGGAACGGAAACTCTTT.

Within the sample, this clone is medium-sized. The rearrangement joins TRGV8 to TRGJ1 or TRGJ2. The J gene was missing in TCRdb and was found by matching the end of the DNA to germline. CDR1 and CDR2 from the germline V gene are VENAVY and YDSYNSRV. J gave up 4 bases and V 0 bases, and 6 bases lay outside the gene matches. The CDR3 length is 14 residues. The CDR3 here is CATWDRCSYYKKLF. The CDR3 DNA reads as TGTGCCACCTGGGATAGGTGTTCATATTATAAGAAACTCTTT.

Sample share makes this clone medium-sized (0.01 to 0.1%). The chain uses TRGV3 and TRGJ1 or TRGJ2. In the absence of a J gene in TCRdb, the DNA was matched to germline to assign it here. Germline V lookup: CDR1 VTNTFY, CDR2 YDVSTARD (reference sequence). Trimming took 0 bases from V and 0 from J; bases not matched to a gene: 5. The CDR3 runs 15 residues. CDR3: CATWDRTPNYYKKLF. DNA for the CDR3: TGTGCCACCTGGGACAGGACACCGAATTATTATAAGAAACTCTTT.

By frequency in the sample, this clone is medium-sized. The rearrangement joins TRGV2 to TRGJP1. The J gene comes from matching the DNA to germline here; TCRdb lacks it. CDR3 size: 10 residues. Germline CDR1 EGSNGY, CDR2 YDSYNSKV. The V gene end was trimmed by 4 bases and the J gene end by 15 bases; junction bases not matched to a gene: 5. The CDR3 bases are TGTGCCACCTGGGATGGGGTCAAGATATTT. Translation gives CATWDGVKIF.

This clone is labeled medium-sized (0.01 to 0.1%). The rearrangement links TRGV2 to TRGJP2. The J gene was not available in TCRdb and was assigned here by matching the DNA to germline segments. The V and J ends lost 0 bases and 6 bases, in that order; junction bases with no gene match: 4. Germline values: CDR1 EGSNGY, CDR2 YDSYNSKV. The CDR3 runs to 14 residues. CDR3 DNA: TGTGCCACCTGGGACGGGCGACGTGATTGGATCAAGACGTTT. This gives the protein CATWDGRRDWIKTF.

This clone is judged medium-sized (0.01 to 0.1%). This sequence joins TRGV3 and TRGJ1 or TRGJ2. Matching the DNA to germline supplied the J gene, which TCRdb does not give. The germline CDR1 and CDR2 sequences are VTNTFY and YDVSTARD (reference sequence). The ends lost 0 bases at V and 5 bases at J; junction bases unmatched: 10. This CDR3 has 15 residues. CDR3 amino acids: CATWDRPVNDYKKLF. The CDR3 DNA reads TGTGCCACCTGGGACAGGCCAGTAAATGATTATAAGAAACTCTTT.

The V and J genes are TRGV10 and TRGJ1 or TRGJ2. TCRdb is silent on the J gene; assignment here came from matching the DNA to germline. TRGV10 is an ORF for which the function is uncertain. The CDR3 covers 11 residues. With V trimmed by 8 bases and J by 12 bases, 11 bases remained unmatched. The CDR3 loop reads CAAWRLLGKLF. CDR3 bases: TGTGCTGCGTGGCGTTTATTAGGGAAACTCTTT.

The rearrangement uses TRGV4 and TRGJ1 or TRGJ2. The J gene comes from matching the DNA to germline here; TCRdb lacks it. The CDR3 is made up of 13 amino acids. The germline V gene encodes CDR1 EGSTGY and CDR2 YDSYTSSV. The V segment lost 8 bases and the J segment 5 bases; nucleotides outside the gene matches: 12. CDR3 amino acids: CATFAREDYKKLF. For the CDR3, the DNA is TGTGCCACCTTTGCGAGGGAGGATTATAAGAAACTCTTT.

This clone is classed as medium-sized. The chain combines TRGV11 with TRGJ1 or TRGJ2. Since TCRdb gives no J gene, matching the DNA to germline was used here to assign it. TRGV11 falls under the ORF class, with uncertain function. This CDR3 is 14 amino acids long. V trimming: 0 bases; J trimming: 6 bases; junction bases outside the gene matches: 5. In DNA, the CDR3 is TGTGCCTGCTGGATTAGGCACCGTGGTTATAAGAAACTCTTT. Protein sequence: CACWIRHRGYKKLF.

By sample fraction, this clone is medium-sized (0.01 to 0.1%). This chain connects TRGV2 to TRGJP2. No J gene was available from TCRdb, and it was assigned here by a germline match of the DNA. The V gene's germline CDR1 is EGSNGY and CDR2 YDSYNSKV. Trimming cost V 5 bases and J 10 bases; bases outside gene matches: 10. The CDR3 runs to 13 residues. The CDR3 sequence is CATWARRGWIKTF. The CDR3 DNA reads as TGTGCCACCTGGGCCCGTCGGGGTTGGATCAAGACGTTT.